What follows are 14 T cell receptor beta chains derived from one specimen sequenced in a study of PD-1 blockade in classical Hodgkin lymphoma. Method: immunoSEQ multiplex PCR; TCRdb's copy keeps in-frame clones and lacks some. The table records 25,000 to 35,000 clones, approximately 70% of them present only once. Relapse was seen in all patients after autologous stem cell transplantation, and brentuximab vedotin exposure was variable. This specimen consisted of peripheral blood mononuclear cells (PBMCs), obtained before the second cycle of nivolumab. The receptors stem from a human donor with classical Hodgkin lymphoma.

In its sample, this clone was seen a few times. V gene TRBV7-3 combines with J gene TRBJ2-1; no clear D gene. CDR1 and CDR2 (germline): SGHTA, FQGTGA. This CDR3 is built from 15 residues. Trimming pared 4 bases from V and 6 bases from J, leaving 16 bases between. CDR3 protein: CASSSGPARGNEQFF. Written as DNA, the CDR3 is TGTGCCAGCAGCTCCGGACCAGCAAGAGGCAATGAGCAGTTCTTC.

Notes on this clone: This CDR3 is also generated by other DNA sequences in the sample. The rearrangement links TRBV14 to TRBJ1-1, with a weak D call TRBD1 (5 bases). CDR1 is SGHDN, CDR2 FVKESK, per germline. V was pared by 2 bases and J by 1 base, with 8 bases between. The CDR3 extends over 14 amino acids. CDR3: CASSQQGWNTEAFF. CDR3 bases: TGTGCCAGCAGCCAACAGGGCTGGAACACTGAAGCTTTCTTT.

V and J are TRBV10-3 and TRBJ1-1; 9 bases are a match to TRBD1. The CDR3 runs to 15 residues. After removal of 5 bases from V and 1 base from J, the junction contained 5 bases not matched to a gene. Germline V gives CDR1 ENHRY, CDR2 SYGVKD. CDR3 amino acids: CAISTGGSGNTEAFF. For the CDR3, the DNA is TGTGCCATCAGTACAGGGGGCTCGGGGAACACTGAAGCTTTCTTT.

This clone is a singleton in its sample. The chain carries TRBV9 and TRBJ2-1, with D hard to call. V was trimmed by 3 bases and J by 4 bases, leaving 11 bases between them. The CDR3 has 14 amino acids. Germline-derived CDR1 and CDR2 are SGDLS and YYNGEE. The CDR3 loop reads CASSGAYPYNEQFF. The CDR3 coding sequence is TGTGCCAGCAGCGGCGCATACCCTTACAATGAGCAGTTCTTC. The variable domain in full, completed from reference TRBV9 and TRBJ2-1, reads DSGVTQTPKHLITATGQRVTLRCSPRSGDLSVYWYQQSLDQGLQFLIQYYNGEERAKGNILERFSAQQFPDLHSELNLSSLELGDSALYFCASSGAYPYNEQFFGPGTRLTVL.

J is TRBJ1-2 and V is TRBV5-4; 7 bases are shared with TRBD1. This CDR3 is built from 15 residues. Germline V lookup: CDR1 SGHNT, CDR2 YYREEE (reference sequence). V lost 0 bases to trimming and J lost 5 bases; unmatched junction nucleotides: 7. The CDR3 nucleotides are TGTGCCAGCAGCTTGGCGACAGGGAAACGATATGGCTACACCTTC. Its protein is CASSLATGKRYGYTF.

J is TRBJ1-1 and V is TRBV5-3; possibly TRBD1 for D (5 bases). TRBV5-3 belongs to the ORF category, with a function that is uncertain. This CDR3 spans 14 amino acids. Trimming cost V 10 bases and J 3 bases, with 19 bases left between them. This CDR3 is CAEILRGSHTEAFF. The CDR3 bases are TGTGCCGAAATCTTAAGGGGTTCTCACACTGAAGCTTTCTTT.

This chain's CDR3 is CASSISGLGEAFF. CDR3 DNA: TGTGCCAGTAGTATATCAGGGCTGGGGGAGGCTTTCTTT. The V gene is TRBV19, the J gene TRBJ1-1; a weak D match, TRBD1 (5 bases). CDR3 length: 13 residues. V was trimmed by 2 bases and J by 11 bases, leaving 15 bases between them. In germline, CDR1 is LNHDA, CDR2 SQIVND (reference sequence).

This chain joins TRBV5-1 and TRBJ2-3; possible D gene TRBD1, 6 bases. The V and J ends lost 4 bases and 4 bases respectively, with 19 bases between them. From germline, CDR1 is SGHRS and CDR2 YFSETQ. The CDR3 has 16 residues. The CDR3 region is CASSRLQGLFADTQYF. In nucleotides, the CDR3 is TGCGCCAGCAGCAGATTACAGGGTTTATTCGCAGATACGCAGTATTTT.

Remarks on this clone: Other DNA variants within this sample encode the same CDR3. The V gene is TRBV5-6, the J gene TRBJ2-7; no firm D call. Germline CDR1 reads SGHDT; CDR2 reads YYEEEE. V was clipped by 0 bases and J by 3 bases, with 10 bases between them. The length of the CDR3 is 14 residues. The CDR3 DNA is TGTGCCAGCAGCTTGGGTGGGGATTTCTACGAGCAGTACTTC. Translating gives CASSLGGDFYEQYF.

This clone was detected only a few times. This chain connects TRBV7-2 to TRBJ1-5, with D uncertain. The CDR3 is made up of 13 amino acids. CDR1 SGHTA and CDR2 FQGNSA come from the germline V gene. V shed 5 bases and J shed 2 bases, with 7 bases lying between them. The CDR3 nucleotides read TGTGCCAGCAGCCAGGAACGCAATCAGCCCCAGCATTTT. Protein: CASSQERNQPQHF.

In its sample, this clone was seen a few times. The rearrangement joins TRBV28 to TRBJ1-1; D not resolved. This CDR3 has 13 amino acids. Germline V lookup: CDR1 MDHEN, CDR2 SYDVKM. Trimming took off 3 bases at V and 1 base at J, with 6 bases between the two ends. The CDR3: CASSFGSNTEAFF. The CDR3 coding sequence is TGTGCCAGCAGTTTCGGGTCGAACACTGAAGCTTTCTTT. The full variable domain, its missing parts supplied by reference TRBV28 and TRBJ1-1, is DVKVTQSSRYLVKRTGEKVFLECVQDMDHENMFWYRQDPGLGLRLIYFSYDVKMKEKGDIPEGYSVSREKKERFSLILESASTNQTSMYLCASSFGSNTEAFFGQGTRLTVV.

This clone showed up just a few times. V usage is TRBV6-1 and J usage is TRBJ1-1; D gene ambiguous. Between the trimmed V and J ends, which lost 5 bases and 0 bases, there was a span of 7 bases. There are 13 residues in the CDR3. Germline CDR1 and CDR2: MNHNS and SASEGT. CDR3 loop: CASSPPMNTEAFF. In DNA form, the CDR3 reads TGTGCCAGCAGTCCCCCTATGAACACTGAAGCTTTCTTT.

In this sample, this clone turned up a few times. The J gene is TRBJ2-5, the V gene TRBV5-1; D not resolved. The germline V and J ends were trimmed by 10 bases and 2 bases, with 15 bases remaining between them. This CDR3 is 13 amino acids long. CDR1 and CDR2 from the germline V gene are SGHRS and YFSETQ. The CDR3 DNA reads TGCGCCGACTCCCCCCAGAGACAAGAGACCCAGTACTTC. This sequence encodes CADSPQRQETQYF.

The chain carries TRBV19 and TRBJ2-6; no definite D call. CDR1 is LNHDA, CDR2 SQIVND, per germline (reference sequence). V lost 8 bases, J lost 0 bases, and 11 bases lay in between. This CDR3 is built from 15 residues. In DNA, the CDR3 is TGTGCCAGTGACCCCACAGCCTCTGGGGCCAACGTCCTGACTTTC. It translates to CASDPTASGANVLTF.